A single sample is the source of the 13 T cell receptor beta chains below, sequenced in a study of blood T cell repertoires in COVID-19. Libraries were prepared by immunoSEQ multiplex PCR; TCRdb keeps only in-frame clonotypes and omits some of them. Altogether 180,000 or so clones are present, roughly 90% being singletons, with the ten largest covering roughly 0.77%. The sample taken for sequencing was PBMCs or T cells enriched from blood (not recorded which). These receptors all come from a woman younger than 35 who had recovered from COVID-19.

CDR3 DNA: TGTGCCTGGAGGGCCCCAGAGGCCCCGACCCAGTACTTC. Its translation is CAWRAPEAPTQYF. The gene calls are TRBV30 and TRBJ2-5; D call uncertain. The CDR3 runs 13 residues. Between the trimmed V and J ends, which lost 3 bases and 7 bases, there was a span of 15 bases. CDR1 and CDR2 from the germline V gene are GTSNPN and SVGIG (reference sequence).

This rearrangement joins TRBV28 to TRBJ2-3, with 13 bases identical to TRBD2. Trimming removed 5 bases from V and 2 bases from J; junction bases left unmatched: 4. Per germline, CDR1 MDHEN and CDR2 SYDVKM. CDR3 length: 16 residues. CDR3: CASSLGLAGLTDTQYF. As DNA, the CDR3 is TGTGCCAGCAGTCTGGGACTAGCGGGACTCACAGATACGCAGTATTTT.

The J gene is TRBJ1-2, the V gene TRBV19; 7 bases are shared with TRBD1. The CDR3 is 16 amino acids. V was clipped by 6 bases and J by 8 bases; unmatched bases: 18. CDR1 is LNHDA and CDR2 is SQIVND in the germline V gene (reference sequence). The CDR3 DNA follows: TGTGCCAGTAGGAGAGCCGGGACAGAAAGCTATGGAGGCTACACCTTC. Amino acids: CASRRAGTESYGGYTF.

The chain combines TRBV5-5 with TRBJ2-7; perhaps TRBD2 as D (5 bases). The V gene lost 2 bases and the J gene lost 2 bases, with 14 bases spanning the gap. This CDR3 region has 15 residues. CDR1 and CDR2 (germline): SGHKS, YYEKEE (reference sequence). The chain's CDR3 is CASSFDLASTYEQYF. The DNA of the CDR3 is TGTGCCAGCAGCTTCGATCTAGCATCCACCTACGAGCAGTACTTC.

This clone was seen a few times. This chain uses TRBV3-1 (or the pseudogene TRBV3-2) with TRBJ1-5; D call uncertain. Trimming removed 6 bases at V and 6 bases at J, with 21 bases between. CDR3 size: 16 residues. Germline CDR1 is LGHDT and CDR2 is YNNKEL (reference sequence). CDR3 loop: CASRNESPEATQPQHF. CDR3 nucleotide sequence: TGTGCCAGCAGGAACGAGAGCCCCGAAGCGACTCAGCCCCAGCATTTT.

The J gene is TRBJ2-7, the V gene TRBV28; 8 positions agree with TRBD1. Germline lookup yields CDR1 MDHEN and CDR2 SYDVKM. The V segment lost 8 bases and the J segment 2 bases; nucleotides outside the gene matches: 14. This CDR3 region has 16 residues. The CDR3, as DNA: TGTGCCAGCGGCCTAACCGGACAGGGCTCTCCCTACGAGCAGTACTTC. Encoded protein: CASGLTGQGSPYEQYF.

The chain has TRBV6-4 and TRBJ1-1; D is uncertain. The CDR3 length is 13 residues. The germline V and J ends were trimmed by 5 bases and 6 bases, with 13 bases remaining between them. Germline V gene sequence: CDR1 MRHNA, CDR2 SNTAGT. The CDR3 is CASSNTGVAEAFF. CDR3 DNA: TGTGCCAGCAGTAATACTGGTGTGGCTGAAGCTTTCTTT.

The CDR3 bases are TGTGCCAGCAGTGCCCCTCCTATAGGACTAGCGGGAGTAGAACCATACGAGCAGTACTTC. This codes for CASSAPPIGLAGVEPYEQYF. The chain uses TRBV2 and TRBJ2-7; 13 bases align to TRBD2. The CDR3 loop spans 20 amino acids. Germline V gene sequence: CDR1 SNHLY, CDR2 FYNNEI. V trimming: 4 bases; J trimming: 4 bases; junction bases outside the gene matches: 19. The variable domain in full, with the rest retrieved from reference TRBV2 and TRBJ2-7, is EPEVTQTPSHQVTQMGQEVILRCVPISNHLYFYWYRQILGQKVEFLVSFYNNEISEKSEIFDDQFSVERPDGSNFTLKIRSTKLEDSAMYFCASSAPPIGLAGVEPYEQYFGPGTRLTVT.

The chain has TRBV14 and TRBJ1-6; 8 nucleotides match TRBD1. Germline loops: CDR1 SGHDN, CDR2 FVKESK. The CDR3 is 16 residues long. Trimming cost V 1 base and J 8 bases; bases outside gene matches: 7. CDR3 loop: CASSQGQGFIHSPLHF. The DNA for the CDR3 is TGTGCCAGCAGCCAAGGACAGGGGTTTATTCATTCACCCCTCCACTTT.

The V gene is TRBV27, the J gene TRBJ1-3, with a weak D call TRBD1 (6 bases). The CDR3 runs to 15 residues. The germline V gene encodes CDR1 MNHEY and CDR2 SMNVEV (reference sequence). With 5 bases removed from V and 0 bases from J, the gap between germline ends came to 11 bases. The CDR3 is CASSPDRYSGNTIYF. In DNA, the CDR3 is TGTGCCAGCAGTCCAGACAGGTACTCTGGAAACACCATATATTTT.

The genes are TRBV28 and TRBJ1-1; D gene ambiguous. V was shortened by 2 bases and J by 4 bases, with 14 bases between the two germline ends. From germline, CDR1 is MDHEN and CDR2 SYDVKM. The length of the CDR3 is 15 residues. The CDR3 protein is CASSLLRTGSTEAFF. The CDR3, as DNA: TGTGCCAGCAGTTTACTCCGGACGGGGAGCACTGAAGCTTTCTTT.

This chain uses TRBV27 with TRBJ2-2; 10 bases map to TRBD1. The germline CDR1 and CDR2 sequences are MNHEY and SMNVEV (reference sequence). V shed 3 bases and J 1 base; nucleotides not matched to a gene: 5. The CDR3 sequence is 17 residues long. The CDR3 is CASSFLRDRGNTGELFF. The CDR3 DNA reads TGTGCCAGCAGTTTCCTCCGGGACAGGGGGAACACCGGGGAGCTGTTTTTT.

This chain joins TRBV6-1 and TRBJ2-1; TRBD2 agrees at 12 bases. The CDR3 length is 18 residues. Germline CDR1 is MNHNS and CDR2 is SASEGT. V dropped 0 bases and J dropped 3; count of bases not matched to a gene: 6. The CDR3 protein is CASSEARPSGRVYNEQFF. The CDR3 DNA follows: TGTGCCAGCAGTGAAGCTCGGCCTAGCGGGAGGGTCTACAATGAGCAGTTCTTC.